This T cell receptor (beta chain) was sequenced in a study of T cells in Graves' hyperthyroidism and ophthalmopathy. The V end was cut by 1 base, the J end by 4 bases, with 8 bases between. Germline CDR1 is GTSNPN and CDR2 is SVGIG (reference sequence). The CDR3 length is 13 residues. Fresh peripheral blood, 9.5 to 10 ml of it, supplied the PBMCs. TCR beta CDR3 regions were amplified from RNA transcripts. The study used the HTBI primer set for a first-round RT-PCR of the TCR CDR3. TCRdb ran MiXCR on the multiplex PCR reads and lists one entry per CDR3 protein. The repertoire holds 350,000 or so distinct CDR3 sequences, with approximately 18% as singletons. Overall study findings and caveats: Most clonotypes that expanded in the thyroid above 0.001 also showed up in blood.

This clonotype was observed many times. Its specificity is unknown. J is TRBJ1-5 and V is TRBV30; D possibly corresponds to TRBD1 (5 bases). The receptor's source is a middle-aged woman with Graves' ophthalmopathy. Sequencing was carried out using blood. The CDR3 loop is CAWSGGENQPQHF. CDR3 DNA: TGTGCCTGGAGTGGGGGGGAAAATCAGCCCCAGCATTTT.